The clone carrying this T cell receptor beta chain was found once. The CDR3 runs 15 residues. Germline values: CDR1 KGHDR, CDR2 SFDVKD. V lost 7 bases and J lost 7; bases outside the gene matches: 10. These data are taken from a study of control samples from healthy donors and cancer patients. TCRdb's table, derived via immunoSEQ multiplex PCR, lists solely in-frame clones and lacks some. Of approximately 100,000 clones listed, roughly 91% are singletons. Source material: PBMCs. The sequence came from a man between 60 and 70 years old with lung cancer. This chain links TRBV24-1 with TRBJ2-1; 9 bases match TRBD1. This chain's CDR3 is CATSGGTGFGNEQFF. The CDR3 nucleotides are TGTGCCACCAGCGGTGGGACAGGGTTTGGGAATGAGCAGTTCTTC.